The text below deals with one TCR beta chain. Its antigen is unidentified. V lost 5 bases, J lost 6 bases, and 8 bases stayed unmatched. The germline V gene has CDR1 LGHDT and CDR2 YNNKEL (reference sequence). The CDR3 runs to 14 residues. This sample is drawn from a study of identical twins. Overall study findings and caveats: In drawing conclusions, the study used cross-sectional statistical analysis and did not follow the same donors. The study found that models underestimated out-of-frame TCR alpha sharing in monozygotic twins.

A template switching step contributed a universal primer site, while unique molecular identifiers were present in the cDNA. TCRdb recomputed calls from the 5' RACE reads with MiXCR, one row per CDR3 protein. The repertoire holds more than 200,000 distinct CDR3 sequences, more than 12% seen once, with approximately 10% in the top ten. This sequence joins TRBV3-1 and TRBJ2-7; 9 nucleotides line up with TRBD1. Sequenced input: memory (CD45RO+) T cells sorted from blood. The source of this sequence is a young woman in good health. The CDR3 DNA is TGTGCCAGCAGCTTCCGGGACAGGGCCCCCGAGCAGTACTTC. It encodes CASSFRDRAPEQYF.